Below, 11 T cell receptor beta chains from the same sample are listed, as sequenced in a study of blood T cell repertoires in COVID-19. Some clones are missing from TCRdb's copy, which holds only in-frame ones; the method was immunoSEQ multiplex PCR. Among 350,000 to 450,000 clones listed, around 87% were seen once. Sequenced: peripheral blood. All receptors derive from a woman in her sixties with COVID-19, enrolled during active disease.

This sequence joins TRBV28 and TRBJ1-4; 7 positions match TRBD1. This CDR3 is built from 15 residues. Germline trimming cut 7 bases from V and 5 bases from J; bases unmatched to any gene: 10. Germline lookup yields CDR1 MDHEN and CDR2 SYDVKM. The CDR3, as DNA: TGTGCCAGCAATTTCCGAGGGGGCGGGAATGAAAAACTGTTTTTT. Protein product: CASNFRGGGNEKLFF. Full variable domain (missing parts from reference TRBV28 and TRBJ1-4): DVKVTQSSRYLVKRTGEKVFLECVQDMDHENMFWYRQDPGLGLRLIYFSYDVKMKEKGDIPEGYSVSREKKERFSLILESASTNQTSMYLCASNFRGGGNEKLFFGSGTQLSVL.

The V gene is TRBV7-8, the J gene TRBJ2-1; D possibly corresponds to TRBD2 (5 bases). This CDR3 is 17 amino acids long. Germline V gene data show CDR1 as SGHVS and CDR2 as FQNEAQ. The V gene lost 1 base and the J gene lost 0 bases, with 13 bases spanning the gap. CDR3 nucleotides: TGTGCCAGCAGCTTAGAGGTCGGCGGAGGCTCCTACAATGAGCAGTTCTTC. It translates to CASSLEVGGGSYNEQFF.

The rearrangement links TRBV27 to TRBJ1-2, with D possibly being TRBD1 (5 bases). The CDR3 has 14 residues. Deletions cut 4 bases from V and 8 bases from J, with 17 bases between. Germline CDR1 is MNHEY and CDR2 is SMNVEV (reference sequence). The CDR3 region is CASSSGSWQGGYTF. The CDR3 bases are TGTGCCAGCAGTTCAGGAAGTTGGCAGGGCGGCTACACCTTC.

The chain joins TRBV19 to TRBJ1-1, with D unresolved. Trimming took 3 bases from V and 5 from J, leaving 7 bases between them. Germline loops: CDR1 LNHDA, CDR2 SQIVND (reference sequence). The CDR3 runs 12 residues. CDR3 sequence: CASSMYKTEAFF. DNA of the CDR3: TGTGCCAGTAGTATGTATAAAACTGAAGCTTTCTTT.

This rearrangement joins TRBV6-6 to TRBJ1-2; 8 bases agree with TRBD1. Germline loops: CDR1 MNHNY, CDR2 SVGAGI (reference sequence). The junction had 9 bases not matched to a gene; V was cut back by 6 bases and J by 0 bases. The CDR3 spans 16 residues. CDR3 loop: CASSPDRGRTNYGYTF. The DNA for the CDR3 is TGTGCCAGCAGCCCCGACAGGGGTCGGACTAACTATGGCTACACCTTC.

The V call is TRBV3-1 (or the pseudogene TRBV3-2), the J call TRBJ2-1, with 7 bases aligning to TRBD2. From germline, CDR1 is LGHDT and CDR2 YNNKEL (reference sequence). J lost 4 bases, V lost 3 bases, and 9 bases had no gene match. The CDR3 is 16 residues long. CDR3 residues: CASSQEPGLLYNEQFF. The DNA for the CDR3 is TGTGCCAGCAGCCAGGAACCGGGACTATTGTACAATGAGCAGTTCTTC.

V and J are TRBV27 and TRBJ2-5; D unclear. CDR3 length: 14 amino acids. CDR1 is MNHEY, CDR2 SMNVEV, per germline (reference sequence). With 2 bases removed from V and 5 bases from J, the gap between germline ends came to 12 bases. The DNA for the CDR3 is TGTGCCAGCAGTTTAACATATTCTCAGGAGACCCAGTACTTC. It specifies CASSLTYSQETQYF.

The gene calls are TRBV20-1 and TRBJ1-2; D may be TRBD1 (6 bases). The ends were cut back, 3 bases at V and 4 bases at J, with 15 bases in the middle. Germline CDR1 and CDR2: DFQATT and SNEGSKA (reference sequence). This CDR3 has 14 residues. The CDR3 loop is CSASIRDIFYGYTF. The CDR3 DNA sequence: TGCAGTGCTAGTATAAGGGACATCTTCTATGGCTACACCTTC.

The chain recombines TRBV5-1 with TRBJ1-6; TRBD1 aligns across 8 bases. The CDR3 runs 14 residues. Trimming at V came to 6 bases and at J to 9 bases, leaving 8 bases not matched to a gene. Germline V gene data show CDR1 as SGHRS and CDR2 as YFSETQ. In DNA form, the CDR3 reads TGCGCCAGCAAACCCGACAGGGGAAGTTCACCCCTCCACTTT. Translated: CASKPDRGSSPLHF.

The chain couples TRBV2 to TRBJ1-4; 7 positions agree with TRBD1. Per the germline V gene, CDR1 is SNHLY and CDR2 is FYNNEI. Losses at the gene ends were 7 bases for V and 4 bases for J; bases not matched to a gene: 3. The CDR3 contains 13 residues. The CDR3 sequence: CASIRDSNEKLFF. In DNA, the CDR3 is TGTGCCAGCATCCGGGACAGTAATGAAAAACTGTTTTTT.

This clone has a single count. Other DNA sequences in the sample encode the same CDR3. The chain recombines TRBV5-1 with TRBJ2-5; 12 bases map to TRBD2. With V trimmed by 4 bases and J by 1 base, 5 bases remained unmatched. The CDR3 length is 16 residues. Per germline, CDR1 SGHRS and CDR2 YFSETQ. The CDR3 sequence: CASSPTSGGPQETQYF. For the CDR3, the DNA is TGCGCCAGCAGCCCTACTAGCGGGGGGCCCCAAGAGACCCAGTACTTC.